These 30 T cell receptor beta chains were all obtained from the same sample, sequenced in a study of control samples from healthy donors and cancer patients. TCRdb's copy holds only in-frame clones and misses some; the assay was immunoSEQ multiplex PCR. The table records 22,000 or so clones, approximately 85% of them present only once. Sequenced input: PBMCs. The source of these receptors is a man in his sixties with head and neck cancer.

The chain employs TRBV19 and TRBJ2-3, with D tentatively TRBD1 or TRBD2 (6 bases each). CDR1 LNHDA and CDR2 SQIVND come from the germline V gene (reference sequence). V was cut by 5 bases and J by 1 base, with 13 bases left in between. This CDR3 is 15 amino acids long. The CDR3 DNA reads TGTGCCAGTAGTTTCCTGAGGGGGGGCACAGATACGCAGTATTTT. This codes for CASSFLRGGTDTQYF.

The CDR3 nucleotides read TGTGCCAGCAGTCTACAAGGAGATACCGGGGAGCTGTTTTTT. Protein sequence: CASSLQGDTGELFF. V and J are TRBV5-4 and TRBJ2-2; D is unresolved. The CDR3 runs to 14 residues. Germline V CDR1 and CDR2: SGHNT, YYREEE (reference sequence). Trimming pared 5 bases from V and 5 bases from J, leaving 13 bases between.

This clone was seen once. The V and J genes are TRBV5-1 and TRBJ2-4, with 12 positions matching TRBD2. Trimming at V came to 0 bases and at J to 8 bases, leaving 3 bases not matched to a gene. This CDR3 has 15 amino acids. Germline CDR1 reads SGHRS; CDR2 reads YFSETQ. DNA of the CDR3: TGCGCCAGCAGCTTGGGGACTAGCGGGACGGACATTCAGTACTTC. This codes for CASSLGTSGTDIQYF.

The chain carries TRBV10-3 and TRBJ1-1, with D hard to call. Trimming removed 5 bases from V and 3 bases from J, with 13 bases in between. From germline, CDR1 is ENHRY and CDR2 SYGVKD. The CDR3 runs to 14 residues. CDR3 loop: CAISRIPRDTEAFF. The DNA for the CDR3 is TGTGCCATCAGTCGAATCCCAAGGGACACTGAAGCTTTCTTT.

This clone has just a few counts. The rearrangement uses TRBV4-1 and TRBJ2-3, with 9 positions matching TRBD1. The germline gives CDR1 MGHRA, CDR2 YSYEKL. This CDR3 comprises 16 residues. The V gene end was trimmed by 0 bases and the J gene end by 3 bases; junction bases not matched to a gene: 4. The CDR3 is CASSQETGQGTDTQYF. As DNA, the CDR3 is TGCGCCAGCAGCCAAGAAACGGGACAGGGTACAGATACGCAGTATTTT.

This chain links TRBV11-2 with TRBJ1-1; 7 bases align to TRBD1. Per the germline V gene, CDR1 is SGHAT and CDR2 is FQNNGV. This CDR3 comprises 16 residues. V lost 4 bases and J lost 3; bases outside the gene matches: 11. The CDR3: CASSSLTGTGDTEAFF. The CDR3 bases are TGTGCCAGCAGCTCGCTGACAGGGACGGGTGACACTGAAGCTTTCTTT.

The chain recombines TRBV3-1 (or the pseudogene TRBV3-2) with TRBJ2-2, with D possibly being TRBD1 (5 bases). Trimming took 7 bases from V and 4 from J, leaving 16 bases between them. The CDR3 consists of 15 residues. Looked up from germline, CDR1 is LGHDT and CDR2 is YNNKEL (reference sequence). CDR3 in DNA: TGTGCCAGCACCCAGGGATCCTCGGGCACCGGGGAGCTGTTTTTT. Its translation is CASTQGSSGTGELFF.

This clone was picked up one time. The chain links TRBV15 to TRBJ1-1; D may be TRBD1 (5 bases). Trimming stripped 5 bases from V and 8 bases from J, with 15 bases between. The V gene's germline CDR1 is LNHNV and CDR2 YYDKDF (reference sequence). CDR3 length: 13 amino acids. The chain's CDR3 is CATSWNRPGEAFF. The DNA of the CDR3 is TGTGCCACCAGCTGGAACAGGCCGGGCGAAGCTTTCTTT.

CDR3 sequence reads: CATSDSKGQVEKLFF. The CDR3 DNA reads as TGTGCCACCAGTGATTCCAAGGGGCAGGTTGAAAAACTGTTTTTT. The chain recombines TRBV24-1 with TRBJ1-4; weak D call: TRBD1 (5 bases). Trimming removed 2 bases at V and 7 bases at J, with 13 bases between. Germline V gene lookup returns CDR1 KGHDR and CDR2 SFDVKD. The CDR3 is 15 amino acids.

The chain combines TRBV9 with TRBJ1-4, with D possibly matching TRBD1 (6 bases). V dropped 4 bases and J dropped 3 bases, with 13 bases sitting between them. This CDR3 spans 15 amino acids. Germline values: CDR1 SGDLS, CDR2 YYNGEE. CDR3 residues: CASSSRGSANEKLFF. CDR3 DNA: TGTGCCAGCAGCTCAAGGGGGTCGGCTAATGAAAAACTGTTTTTT. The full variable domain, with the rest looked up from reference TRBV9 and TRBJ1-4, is DSGVTQTPKHLITATGQRVTLRCSPRSGDLSVYWYQQSLDQGLQFLIQYYNGEERAKGNILERFSAQQFPDLHSELNLSSLELGDSALYFCASSSRGSANEKLFFGSGTQLSVL.

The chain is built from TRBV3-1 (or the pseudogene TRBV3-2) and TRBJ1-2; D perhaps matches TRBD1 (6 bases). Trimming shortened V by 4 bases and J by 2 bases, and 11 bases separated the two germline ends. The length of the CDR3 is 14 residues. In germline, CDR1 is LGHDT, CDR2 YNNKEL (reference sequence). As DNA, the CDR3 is TGTGCCAGCAGCCTGGGAGGACAGAACTATGGCTACACCTTC. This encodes CASSLGGQNYGYTF.

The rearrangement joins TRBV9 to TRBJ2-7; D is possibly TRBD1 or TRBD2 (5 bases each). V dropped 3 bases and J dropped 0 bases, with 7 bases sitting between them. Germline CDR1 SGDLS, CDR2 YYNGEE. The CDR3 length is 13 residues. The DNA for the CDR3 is TGTGCCAGCAGCGGAGGGACCTCCTACGAGCAGTACTTC. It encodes CASSGGTSYEQYF.

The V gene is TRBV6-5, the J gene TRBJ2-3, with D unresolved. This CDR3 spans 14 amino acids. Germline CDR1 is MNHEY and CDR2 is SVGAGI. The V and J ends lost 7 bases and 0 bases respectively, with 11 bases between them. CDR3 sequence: CASKPSLSTDTQYF. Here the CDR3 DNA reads TGTGCCAGCAAACCCTCCCTCAGCACAGATACGCAGTATTTT.

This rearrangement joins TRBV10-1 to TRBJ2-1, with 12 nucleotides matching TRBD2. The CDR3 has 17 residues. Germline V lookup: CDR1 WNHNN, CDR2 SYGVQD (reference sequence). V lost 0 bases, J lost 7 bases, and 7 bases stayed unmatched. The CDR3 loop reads CASSESLAGGPQNEQFF. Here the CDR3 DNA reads TGCGCCAGCAGTGAGTCGCTAGCGGGAGGGCCACAGAATGAGCAGTTCTTC.

Written as DNA, the CDR3 is TGTGCCAGCAGTTCGGAGCCGCTTAATGAGCAGTTCTTC. It is translated as CASSSEPLNEQFF. The rearrangement uses TRBV6-5 and TRBJ2-1; no clear D. The CDR3 runs 13 residues. Germline V gene lookup returns CDR1 MNHEY and CDR2 SVGAGI. V shed 4 bases and J shed 7 bases, with 11 bases lying between them.

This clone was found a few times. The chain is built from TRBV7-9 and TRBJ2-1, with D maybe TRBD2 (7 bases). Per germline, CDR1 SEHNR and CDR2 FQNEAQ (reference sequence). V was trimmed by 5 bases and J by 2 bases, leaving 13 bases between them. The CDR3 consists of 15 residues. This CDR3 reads CASSPPGGPYNEQFF. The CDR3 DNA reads TGTGCCAGCAGCCCGCCCGGGGGGCCCTACAATGAGCAGTTCTTC.

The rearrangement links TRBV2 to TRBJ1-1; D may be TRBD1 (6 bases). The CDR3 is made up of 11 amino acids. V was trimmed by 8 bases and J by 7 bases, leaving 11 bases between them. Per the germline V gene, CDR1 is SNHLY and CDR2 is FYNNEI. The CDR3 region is CASPKGGEAFF. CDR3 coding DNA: TGTGCCAGCCCGAAAGGGGGTGAAGCTTTCTTT.

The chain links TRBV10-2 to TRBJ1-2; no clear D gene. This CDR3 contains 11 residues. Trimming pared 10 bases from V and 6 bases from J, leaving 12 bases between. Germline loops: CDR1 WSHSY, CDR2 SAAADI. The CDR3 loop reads CATSRVNGYTF. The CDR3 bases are TGCGCCACCTCGAGGGTAAATGGCTACACCTTC.

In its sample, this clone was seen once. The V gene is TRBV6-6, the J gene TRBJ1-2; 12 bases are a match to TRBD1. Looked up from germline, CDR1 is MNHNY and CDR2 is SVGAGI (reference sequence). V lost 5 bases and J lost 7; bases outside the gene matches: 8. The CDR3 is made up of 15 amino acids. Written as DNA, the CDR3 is TGTGCCAGCAGTGTCCGGGACAGGGGGCTGGGTGGCTACACCTTC. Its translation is CASSVRDRGLGGYTF.

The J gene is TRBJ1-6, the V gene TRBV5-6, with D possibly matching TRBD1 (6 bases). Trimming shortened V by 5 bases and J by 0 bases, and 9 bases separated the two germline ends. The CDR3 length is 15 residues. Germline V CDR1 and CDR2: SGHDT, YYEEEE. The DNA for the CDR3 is TGTGCCAGCAGAAGACAGGCCTCCTATAATTCACCCCTCCACTTT. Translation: CASRRQASYNSPLHF.

In DNA form, the CDR3 reads TGTGCCAGCAGCTCCCCGGGAGTCGATACGCAGTATTTT. It translates to CASSSPGVDTQYF. The rearrangement uses TRBV7-3 and TRBJ2-3; maybe TRBD2 (6 bases). Between the trimmed V and J ends, which lost 4 bases and 6 bases, there was a span of 11 bases. The CDR3 spans 13 residues. CDR1 is SGHTA, CDR2 FQGTGA, per germline.

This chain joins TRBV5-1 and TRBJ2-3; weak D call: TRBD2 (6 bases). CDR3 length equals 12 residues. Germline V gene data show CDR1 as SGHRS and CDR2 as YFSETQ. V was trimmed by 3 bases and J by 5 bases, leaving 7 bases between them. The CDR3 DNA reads TGCGCCAGCAGCTGGGGGGAAGATACGCAGTATTTT. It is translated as CASSWGEDTQYF.

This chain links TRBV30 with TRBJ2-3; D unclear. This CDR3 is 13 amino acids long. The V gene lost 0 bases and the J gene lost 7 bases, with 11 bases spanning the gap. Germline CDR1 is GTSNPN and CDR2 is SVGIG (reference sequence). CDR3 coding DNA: TGTGCCTGGAGTGTAGCAAGCAAGAATACGCAGTATTTT. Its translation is CAWSVASKNTQYF.

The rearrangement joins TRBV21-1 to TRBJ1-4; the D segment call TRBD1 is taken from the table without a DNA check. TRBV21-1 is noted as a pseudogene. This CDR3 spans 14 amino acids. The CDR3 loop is CASSEQGGDEKLFF. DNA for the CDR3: TGTGCCAGCAGCGAACAGGGTGGGGATGAAAAACTGTTTTTT.

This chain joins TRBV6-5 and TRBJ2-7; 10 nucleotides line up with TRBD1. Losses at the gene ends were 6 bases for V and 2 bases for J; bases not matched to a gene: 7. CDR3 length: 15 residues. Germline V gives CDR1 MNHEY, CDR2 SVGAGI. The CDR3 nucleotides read TGTGCCAGCAGACCGGGACAGGGGACAACCTACGAGCAGTACGTC. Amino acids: CASRPGQGTTYEQYV.

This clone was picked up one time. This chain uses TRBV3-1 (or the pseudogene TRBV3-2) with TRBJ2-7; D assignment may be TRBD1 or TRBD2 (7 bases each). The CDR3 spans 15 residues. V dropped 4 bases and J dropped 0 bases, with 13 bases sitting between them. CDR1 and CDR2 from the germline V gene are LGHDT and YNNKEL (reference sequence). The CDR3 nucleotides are TGTGCCAGCAGCCCCAGGGGGAGGGCCTCCTACGAGCAGTACTTC. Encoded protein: CASSPRGRASYEQYF.

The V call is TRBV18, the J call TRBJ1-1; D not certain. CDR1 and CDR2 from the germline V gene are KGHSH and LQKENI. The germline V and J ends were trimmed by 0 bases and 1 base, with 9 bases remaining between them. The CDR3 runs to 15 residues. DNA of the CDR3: TGTGCCAGCTCACCACCGTATGCCAGGAACACTGAAGCTTTCTTT. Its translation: CASSPPYARNTEAFF.

The CDR3 loop is CASSLLSGRAVLRFF. The CDR3 DNA follows: TGTGCCAGCAGCCTACTGAGCGGGAGGGCCGTGTTGAGATTCTTC. The J gene is TRBJ2-1, the V gene TRBV3-1 (or the pseudogene TRBV3-2), with 10 bases aligning to TRBD2. Germline V gene lookup returns CDR1 LGHDT and CDR2 YNNKEL (reference sequence). This CDR3 comprises 15 residues. J gave up 16 bases and V 4 bases, and 16 bases lay outside the gene matches.

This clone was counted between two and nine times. CDR3: CATSDGEEQYF. The CDR3 DNA is TGTGCCACCAGTGACGGAGAGGAGCAGTACTTC. The V and J genes are TRBV24-1 and TRBJ2-7; D call uncertain. V shed 4 bases and J shed 7 bases, with 7 bases lying between them. Per germline, CDR1 KGHDR and CDR2 SFDVKD. The CDR3 runs 11 residues.

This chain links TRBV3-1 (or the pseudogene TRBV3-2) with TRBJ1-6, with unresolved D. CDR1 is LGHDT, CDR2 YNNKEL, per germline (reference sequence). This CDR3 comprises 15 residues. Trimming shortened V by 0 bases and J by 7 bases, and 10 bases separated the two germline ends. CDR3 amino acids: CASSQDDRPNSPLHF. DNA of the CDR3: TGTGCCAGCAGCCAAGACGACCGACCAAATTCACCCCTCCACTTT.